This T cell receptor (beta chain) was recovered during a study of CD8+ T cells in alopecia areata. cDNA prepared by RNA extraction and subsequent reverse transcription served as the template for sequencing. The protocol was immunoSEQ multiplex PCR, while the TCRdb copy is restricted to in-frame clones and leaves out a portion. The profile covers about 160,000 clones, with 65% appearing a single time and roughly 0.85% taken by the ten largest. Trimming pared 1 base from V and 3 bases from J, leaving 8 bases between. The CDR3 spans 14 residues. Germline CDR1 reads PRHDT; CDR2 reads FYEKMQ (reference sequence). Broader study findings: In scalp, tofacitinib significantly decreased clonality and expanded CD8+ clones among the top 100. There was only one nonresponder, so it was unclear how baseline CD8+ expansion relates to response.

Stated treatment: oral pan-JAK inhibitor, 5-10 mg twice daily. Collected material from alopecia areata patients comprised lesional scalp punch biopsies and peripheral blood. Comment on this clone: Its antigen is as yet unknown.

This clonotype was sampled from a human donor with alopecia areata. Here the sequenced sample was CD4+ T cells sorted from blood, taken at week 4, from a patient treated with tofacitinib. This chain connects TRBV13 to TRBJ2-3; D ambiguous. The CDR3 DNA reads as TGTGCCAGCAGCTTAGATCGAAGTACAGATACGCAGTATTTT. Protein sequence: CASSLDRSTDTQYF.